This record looks at one TCR beta chain sequence and its context. Within the sample, other DNA sequences also encode this same CDR3. This sample was included in a study of shared clonotypes between healthy human individuals. The donors were all Caucasian adults (living in Nashville, Tennessee). Profiling relied on immunoSEQ multiplex PCR, and the TCRdb table lists in-frame clones only, not all of them. The sample includes millions of clones, roughly 95% seen only once; the top ten take 0.1% to 0.15%. The sequence came from a man younger than 35 in good health. The sample comprised naive CD4+ T cells sorted from blood. The subset is: CD45RA+ positively selected.

The CDR3 sequence is CASTTDSNQPQHF. The CDR3 DNA is TGTGCCAGCACGACGGATAGCAATCAGCCCCAGCATTTT. V usage is TRBV6-6 and J usage is TRBJ1-5; D ambiguous. Germline V lookup: CDR1 MNHNY, CDR2 SVGAGI (reference sequence). The ends were cut back, 7 bases at V and 0 bases at J, with 7 bases in the middle. The CDR3 is made up of 13 amino acids.